The entry below gives a single TCR beta chain sequence along with its context. What it binds is not known. The sample comes from a study of post-analysis software for immune sequencing data. Study-level points and caveats: A handful of TRBV segments appeared more often in patients than in controls, and TRBV5-6, TRBV5-1 and TRBV20-1 were among these. Normalized Chao1 diversity in multiple sclerosis patients fell significantly below that of controls.

The CDR3 runs 15 residues. Germline V gene data show CDR1 as MNHNY and CDR2 as SVGAGI (reference sequence). V lost 4 bases and J lost 0, with 9 bases in between. The TCR beta cDNA libraries contained unique molecular identifiers. TCRdb recomputed calls from the PCR reads with MiXCR, one row per CDR3 protein. The profile shows 350,000 to 450,000 distinct CDR3 sequences, more than 30% of them singletons. The chain uses TRBV6-6 and TRBJ2-2; D not certain. The specimen sequenced was blood. The source of this sequence is a girl aged 2 to 10 with multiple sclerosis. The CDR3 region is CASSLGPPNTGELFF. CDR3 nucleotides: TGTGCCAGCAGTTTAGGGCCGCCGAACACCGGGGAGCTGTTTTTT.